These 13 T cell receptor beta chains were sequenced from one sample in a study of shared clonotypes between healthy human individuals. This table comes from immunoSEQ multiplex PCR, and its TCRdb copy is limited to in-frame clones, with some not included. In the table there are a few hundred thousand clones, roughly 84% of which are singletons. Sequences were obtained from memory CD8+ T cells sorted from blood. Subset given: CD45RO+ cells pooled with CCR7-negative TemRA cells. The receptors derive from a man in his late teens or twenties in good health.

The V call is TRBV6-5, the J call TRBJ2-1; the match to TRBD2 covers 10 bases. Germline CDR1 reads MNHEY; CDR2 reads SVGAGI. Trimming cost V 2 bases and J 4 bases; bases outside gene matches: 2. The CDR3 is made up of 15 amino acids. The CDR3 protein is CASSYRTSGYNEQFF. The CDR3 DNA reads as TGTGCCAGCAGTTACAGGACTAGCGGTTACAATGAGCAGTTCTTC.

This clone was seen a few times. This CDR3 reads CASSSGLAGGHGELFF. In DNA form, the CDR3 reads TGCGCCAGCAGCTCGGGACTAGCGGGAGGCCACGGGGAGCTGTTTTTT. The gene calls are TRBV5-1 and TRBJ2-2, with 15 bases lining up with TRBD2. CDR1 SGHRS and CDR2 YFSETQ come from the germline V gene. Trimming took 3 bases from V and 7 from J; bases not matched to a gene: 4. The CDR3 is made up of 16 amino acids.

This chain links TRBV4-1 with TRBJ1-1; perhaps TRBD1 as D (6 bases). This CDR3 is built from 14 residues. The germline V and J ends were trimmed by 5 bases and 6 bases, with 16 bases remaining between them. Germline-derived CDR1 and CDR2 are MGHRA and YSYEKL. This CDR3 reads CASSLLGGGAEAFF. Written as DNA, the CDR3 is TGCGCCAGCAGCTTACTAGGAGGGGGAGCTGAAGCTTTCTTT.

V gene TRBV9 combines with J gene TRBJ2-2; maybe TRBD2 (6 bases). Germline V lookup: CDR1 SGDLS, CDR2 YYNGEE. The length of the CDR3 is 17 residues. Trimming stripped 0 bases from V and 0 bases from J, with 12 bases between. CDR3: CASSVAWSGSNTGELFF. For the CDR3, the DNA is TGTGCCAGCAGCGTAGCTTGGAGCGGGTCGAACACCGGGGAGCTGTTTTTT. Drawing the rest from reference TRBV9 and TRBJ2-2, the complete variable domain is DSGVTQTPKHLITATGQRVTLRCSPRSGDLSVYWYQQSLDQGLQFLIQYYNGEERAKGNILERFSAQQFPDLHSELNLSSLELGDSALYFCASSVAWSGSNTGELFFGEGSRLTVL.

The chain employs TRBV2 and TRBJ2-2; D unclear. CDR3 length: 12 residues. Between the trimmed V and J ends, which lost 8 bases and 3 bases, there was a span of 7 bases. Germline V gives CDR1 SNHLY, CDR2 FYNNEI. CDR3 protein: CASPADTGELFF. The CDR3 DNA follows: TGTGCCAGCCCCGCGGACACCGGGGAGCTGTTTTTT.

The chain carries TRBV7-9 and TRBJ2-7; D gene ambiguous. This CDR3 is built from 14 residues. Germline V gene sequence: CDR1 SEHNR, CDR2 FQNEAQ (reference sequence). The germline V and J ends were trimmed by 1 base and 1 base, with 8 bases remaining between them. The DNA of the CDR3 is TGTGCCAGCAGCTTAGTGGAGAAATCCTACGAGCAGTACTTC. It encodes CASSLVEKSYEQYF.

V gene TRBV7-2 combines with J gene TRBJ2-1; 9 bases line up with TRBD2. Germline V CDR1 and CDR2: SGHTA, FQGNSA. CDR3 size: 16 residues. With 1 base clipped from V and 4 bases from J, the junction kept 5 bases outside the gene matches. In DNA, the CDR3 is TGTGCCAGCAGCTTAGTGTGGACTAGCGATTACAATGAGCAGTTCTTC. This codes for CASSLVWTSDYNEQFF.

CDR3 in DNA: TGTGCCAGCAAGGGAGTCTTAACCTCTGGGGCCAACGTCCTGACTTTC. Amino acid sequence: CASKGVLTSGANVLTF. The chain recombines TRBV28 with TRBJ2-6, with D possibly being TRBD2 (5 bases). The V gene lost 7 bases and the J gene lost 0 bases, with 13 bases spanning the gap. Germline CDR1 reads MDHEN; CDR2 reads SYDVKM. The CDR3 is 16 residues long. The whole variable domain, remainder taken from reference TRBV28 and TRBJ2-6, is DVKVTQSSRYLVKRTGEKVFLECVQDMDHENMFWYRQDPGLGLRLIYFSYDVKMKEKGDIPEGYSVSREKKERFSLILESASTNQTSMYLCASKGVLTSGANVLTFGAGSRLTVL.

This clone was observed a few times. The chain combines TRBV5-3 with TRBJ2-7, with D tentatively TRBD1 (6 bases). TRBV5-3 is filed as an ORF, its function uncertain. Between the trimmed V and J ends, which lost 2 bases and 4 bases, there was a span of 10 bases. The CDR3 is 13 amino acids. The CDR3 DNA reads TGTGCCAGAAGCTTCAGAGGGGGTTACGAGCAGTACTTC. Residues: CARSFRGGYEQYF.

The chain employs TRBV27 and TRBJ2-7; D is undetermined. V lost 6 bases to trimming and J lost 7 bases, with 16 bases between them. The CDR3 is 13 residues long. Germline CDR1 MNHEY, CDR2 SMNVEV (reference sequence). This CDR3 reads CASSLYSGQEQYF. The CDR3 region has the DNA TGTGCCAGCAGCCTCTATTCAGGCCAAGAGCAGTACTTC.

J is TRBJ2-7 and V is TRBV4-3; unclear D gene. Germline loops: CDR1 LGHNA, CDR2 YSLEER. Trimming took 1 base from V and 3 from J, leaving 13 bases between them. The CDR3 has 15 amino acids. This chain's CDR3 is CASSQGWISYYEQYF. Here the CDR3 DNA reads TGCGCCAGCAGCCAAGGATGGATCTCTTACTACGAGCAGTACTTC.

This chain connects TRBV6-6 to TRBJ1-2; 8 bases match TRBD1. There are 14 residues in the CDR3. The V and J ends lost 0 bases and 8 bases, in that order; junction bases with no gene match: 5. Germline-derived CDR1 and CDR2 are MNHNY and SVGAGI (reference sequence). CDR3 DNA: TGTGCCAGCAGTTACTCCGGACAGGGCGAAGGCTACACCTTC. Amino acid sequence: CASSYSGQGEGYTF.

The chain recombines TRBV27 with TRBJ1-3; 7 nucleotides agree with TRBD1. The CDR3 extends over 15 amino acids. In germline, CDR1 is MNHEY, CDR2 SMNVEV (reference sequence). The V segment lost 6 bases and the J segment 0 bases; nucleotides outside the gene matches: 5. The CDR3 nucleotides read TGTGCCAGCAGCCGGGGACAGAGCTCTGGAAACACCATATATTTT. It codes for CASSRGQSSGNTIYF.